The 10 T cell receptor beta chains below were found in one sample sequenced in a study of OX40 agonist ivuxolimab in advanced cancers. Here immunoSEQ multiplex PCR was the method, and the copy in TCRdb shows in-frame clones only, minus some. Of some 80,000 clones in the sample, approximately 90% are singletons; the top ten hold 0.3% to 0.45%. This material consisted of CD4+ or CD8+ T cells sorted from blood, taken in a trial of the OX40 agonist ivuxolimab. These receptor sequences come from an adult with an advanced solid tumor such as melanoma, head and neck, liver or kidney cancer.

The rearrangement joins TRBV9 to TRBJ2-3; 9 bases map to TRBD2. V trimming: 3 bases; J trimming: 4 bases; junction bases outside the gene matches: 6. The CDR3 covers 15 residues. Per the germline V gene, CDR1 is SGDLS and CDR2 is YYNGEE. For the CDR3, the DNA is TGTGCCAGCAGCGCTCCTAGCGGGATATCAGATACGCAGTATTTT. Its protein product is CASSAPSGISDTQYF.

The CDR3 coding sequence is TGTGCCAGTAGTCCGACATACAGGGGTGGGGGCTACACCTTC. This encodes CASSPTYRGGGYTF. The J gene is TRBJ1-2, the V gene TRBV19; 7 bases agree with TRBD1. CDR1 is LNHDA and CDR2 is SQIVND in the germline V gene (reference sequence). The V segment lost 5 bases and the J segment 8 bases; nucleotides outside the gene matches: 11. The CDR3 sequence is 14 residues long.

This chain joins TRBV11-2 and TRBJ2-1, with D possibly called TRBD1 or TRBD2 (6 bases each). The germline V gene has CDR1 SGHAT and CDR2 FQNNGV. This CDR3 is built from 15 residues. V was trimmed by 0 bases and J by 4 bases, leaving 10 bases between them. The CDR3 region is CASSLEEGQYNEQFF. The CDR3 coding sequence is TGTGCCAGCAGCTTAGAGGAGGGACAATACAATGAGCAGTTCTTC.

The genes are TRBV10-1 and TRBJ2-2; 8 nucleotides agree with TRBD2. The trim removed 2 bases at V and 6 bases at J, leaving 8 bases unmatched. Germline CDR1 WNHNN, CDR2 SYGVQD (reference sequence). The CDR3 is 16 amino acids. The CDR3 protein is CASSEGLAGNAGELFF. CDR3 DNA: TGCGCCAGCAGTGAGGGGCTAGCGGGTAACGCCGGGGAGCTGTTTTTT.

The J gene is TRBJ1-1, the V gene TRBV6-1; D gene uncertain. Germline V gene sequence: CDR1 MNHNS, CDR2 SASEGT. Deletions cut 7 bases from V and 5 bases from J, with 8 bases between. The CDR3 is made up of 11 amino acids. This CDR3 reads CASNGATEAFF. The CDR3 DNA reads TGTGCCAGCAATGGAGCGACTGAAGCTTTCTTT.

The V and J genes are TRBV27 and TRBJ1-1; D remains unclear. Between the trimmed V and J ends, which lost 6 bases and 0 bases, there was a span of 14 bases. The CDR3 has 15 residues. The germline CDR1 and CDR2 sequences are MNHEY and SMNVEV (reference sequence). The CDR3 here is CASSSSRALNTEAFF. CDR3 bases: TGTGCCAGCAGCTCGTCCCGCGCTCTGAACACTGAAGCTTTCTTT.

This clone has just one count. The CDR3 DNA follows: TGCAGCGTAGCCGGGACCAACTTACCGTCGGATACGCAGTATTTT. Translated, it gives CSVAGTNLPSDTQYF. This chain links TRBV29-1 with TRBJ2-3; D may match TRBD1 or TRBD2 (5 bases each). CDR1 SQVTM and CDR2 ANQGSEA come from the germline V gene. V was trimmed by 6 bases and J by 6 bases, leaving 22 bases between them. The CDR3 totals 15 residues.

This sequence joins TRBV7-9 and TRBJ2-7; D gene unclear. In germline, CDR1 is SEHNR, CDR2 FQNEAQ (reference sequence). The CDR3 totals 12 residues. Between the trimmed V and J ends, which lost 5 bases and 8 bases, there was a span of 13 bases. CDR3 protein: CASSHTLIQQYF. The CDR3 DNA follows: TGTGCCAGCAGCCACACACTGATCCAGCAGTACTTC.

In this sample, this clone turned up once. This chain connects TRBV5-1 to TRBJ1-5; TRBD1 might be the D (5 bases). The CDR3 runs 15 residues. In germline, CDR1 is SGHRS, CDR2 YFSETQ. V lost 4 bases to trimming and J lost 10 bases, with 21 bases between them. The CDR3 loop is CASSPYGAPGEPQHF. CDR3 coding DNA: TGCGCCAGCAGCCCCTATGGGGCGCCGGGAGAACCCCAGCATTTT.

The chain carries TRBV29-1 and TRBJ2-7; 7 positions match TRBD1. The CDR3 is made up of 13 amino acids. CDR1 and CDR2 from the germline V gene are SQVTM and ANQGSEA. The ends lost 6 bases at V and 4 bases at J; junction bases unmatched: 9. The CDR3, as DNA: TGCAGCGTGGGGAAGGGGGCTTTTTACGAGCAGTACTTC. Translating gives CSVGKGAFYEQYF.